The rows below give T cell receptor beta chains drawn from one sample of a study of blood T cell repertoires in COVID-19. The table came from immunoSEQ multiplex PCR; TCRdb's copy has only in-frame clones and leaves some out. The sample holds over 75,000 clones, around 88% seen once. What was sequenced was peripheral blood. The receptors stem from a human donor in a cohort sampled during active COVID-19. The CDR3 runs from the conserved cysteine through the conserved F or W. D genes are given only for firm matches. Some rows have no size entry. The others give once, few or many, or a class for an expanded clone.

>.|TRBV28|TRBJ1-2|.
TGTGCCAGCAAGGAGGAGCTCTCTAACTATGGCTACACCTTC
CASKEELSNYGYTF
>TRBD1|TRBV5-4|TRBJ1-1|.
TGTGCCAGCAGCAAAGGGGACAGTACCATGAACACTGAAGCTTTCTTT
CASSKGDSTMNTEAFF
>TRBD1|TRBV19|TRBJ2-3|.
TGTGCCAGTAGCGGACAGGCCACAGATACGCAGTATTTT
CASSGQATDTQYF
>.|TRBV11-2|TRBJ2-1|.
TGTGCCAGCAGCTCCCGTCCGGGACTCCACCCGGATGAGCAGTTCTTC
CASSSRPGLHPDEQFF
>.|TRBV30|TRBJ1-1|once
TGTGCCTGGCGCCTAACGGGGGGGGTAATCGCTGAAGCTTTCTTT
CAWRLTGGVIAEAFF
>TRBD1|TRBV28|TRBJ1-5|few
TGTGCCAGCAGCCGGGACAGGAATCAGCCCCAGCATTTT
CASSRDRNQPQHF
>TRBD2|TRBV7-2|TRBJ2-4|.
TGTGCCAGCAGCTTGGGACTAGCGGGAGCCGGGAACATTCAGTACTTC
CASSLGLAGAGNIQYF
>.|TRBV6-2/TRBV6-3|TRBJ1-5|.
TGTGCCAGCAGTTACGGGGGGGTCGTCAATCAGCCCCAGCATTTT
CASSYGGVVNQPQHF
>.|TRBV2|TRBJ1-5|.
TGTGCCAGCAGTCCCCTTCCCGGCCAGGGCAATCAGCCCCAGCATTTT
CASSPLPGQGNQPQHF
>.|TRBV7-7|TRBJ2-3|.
TGTGCCAGCAGCCCAGATCTCACAGATACGCAGTATTTT
CASSPDLTDTQYF
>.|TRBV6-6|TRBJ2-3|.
TGTGCCAGCAGCCCCCGGTGGAGCACAGATACGCAGTATTTT
CASSPRWSTDTQYF
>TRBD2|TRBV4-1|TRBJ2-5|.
TGCGCCAGCAGCCATCCAGGGCTAGCGGGAGGGCCAGAGCGGGAGACCCAGTACTTC
CASSHPGLAGGPERETQYF
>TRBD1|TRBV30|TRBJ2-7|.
TGTGCCTGGAGTAGGGAGCAGGGGGCTTTGGAGCAGTACTTC
CAWSREQGALEQYF
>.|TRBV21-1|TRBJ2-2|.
TGTGCCAGCAGCAAGAACGTGGAGGCTGGACTAGCGGGAGGTAACGGGGAGCTGTTTTTT
CASSKNVEAGLAGGNGELFF
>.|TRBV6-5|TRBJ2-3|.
TGTGCCAGCCGAGGGGGGGTCACAGATACGCAGTATTTT
CASRGGVTDTQYF
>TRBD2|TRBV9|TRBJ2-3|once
TGTGCCAGCAGCGTAGTTAGTAGCGGGAGTGCAGATACGCAGTATTTT
CASSVVSSGSADTQYF
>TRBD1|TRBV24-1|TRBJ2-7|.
TGTGCCACCAGTGGTCCCGGGACAGAGGCCTACGAGCAGTACTTC
CATSGPGTEAYEQYF
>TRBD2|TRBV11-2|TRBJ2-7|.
TGTGCCAGCAGCTTGACTAGCGGTACCTACGAGCAGTACTTC
CASSLTSGTYEQYF
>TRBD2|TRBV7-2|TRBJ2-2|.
TGTGCCAGCACCCGACCAGCGGGGGGCGCGAACACCGGGGAGCTGTTTTTT
CASTRPAGGANTGELFF
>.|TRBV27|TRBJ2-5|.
TGTGCCAGCAGTTTATCGTGGACAGCACAAGAGACCCAGTACTTC
CASSLSWTAQETQYF
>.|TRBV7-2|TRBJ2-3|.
TGTGCCAGCAGCTCCGGCTCTGCGGCCGTCACAGATACGCAGTATTTT
CASSSGSAAVTDTQYF
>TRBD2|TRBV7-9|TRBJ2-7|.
TGTGCCAGCAGCTTGCGGGAGGGACCCGCCTACGAGCAGTACTTC
CASSLREGPAYEQYF
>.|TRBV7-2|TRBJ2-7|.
TGTGCCAGCAGCCTAACCTACGAGCAGTACTTC
CASSLTYEQYF
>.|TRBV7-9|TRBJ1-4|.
TGTGCCAGCAGCCCACCGGGAAAAGGTGAAAAACTGTTTTTT
CASSPPGKGEKLFF
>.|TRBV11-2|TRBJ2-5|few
TGTGCCAGCAGCTCCCGTGGCGAGACCCAGTACTTC
CASSSRGETQYF
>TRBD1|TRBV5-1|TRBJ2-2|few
TGCGCCAGCACCTCGACAGGGGGCGTCGGGGAGCTGTTTTTT
CASTSTGGVGELFF
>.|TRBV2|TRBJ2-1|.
TGTGCCAGCAGTCAAGGGGGCGGCGGGGGCACCTACAATGAGCAGTTCTTC
CASSQGGGGGTYNEQFF
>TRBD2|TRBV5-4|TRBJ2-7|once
TGTGCCAGCAGCCTGGGTATAGCGGGAGAGGGACAGCAGTACTTC
CASSLGIAGEGQQYF
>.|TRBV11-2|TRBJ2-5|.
TGTGCCAGCAGCTTAGTCGTACAAGAGACCCAGTACTTC
CASSLVVQETQYF
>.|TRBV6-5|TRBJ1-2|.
TGTGCCAGCAGCCCCCGTCGGACAGCTAACTATGGCTACACCTTC
CASSPRRTANYGYTF
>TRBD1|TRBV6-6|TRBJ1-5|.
TGTGCCAGCAGTCCCGGGACAGGGCATCAGCCCCAGCATTTT
CASSPGTGHQPQHF
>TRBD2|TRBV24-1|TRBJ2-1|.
TGTGCCACCAGTGATTTCCGCGGGAGCTTCCTCTATGAGCAGTTCTTC
CATSDFRGSFLYEQFF
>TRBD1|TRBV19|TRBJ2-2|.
TGTGCCAGTAACCCGGGACAGGGGCTCCGAGGCACCGGGGAGCTGTTTTTT
CASNPGQGLRGTGELFF